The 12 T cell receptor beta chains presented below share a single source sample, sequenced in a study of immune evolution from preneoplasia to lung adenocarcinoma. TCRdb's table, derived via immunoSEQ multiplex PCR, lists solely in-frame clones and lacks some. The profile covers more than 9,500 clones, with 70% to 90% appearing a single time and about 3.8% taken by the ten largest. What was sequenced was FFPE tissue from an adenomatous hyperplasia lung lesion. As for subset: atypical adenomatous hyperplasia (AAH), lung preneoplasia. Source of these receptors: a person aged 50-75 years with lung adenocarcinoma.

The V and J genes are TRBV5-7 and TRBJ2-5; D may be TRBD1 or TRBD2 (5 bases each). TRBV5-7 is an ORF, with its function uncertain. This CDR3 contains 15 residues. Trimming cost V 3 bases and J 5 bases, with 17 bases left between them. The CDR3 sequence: CASSSLPGPQETQYF. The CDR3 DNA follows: TGTGCCAGCAGCTCACTACCGGGACCACAGGAGACCCAGTACTTC.

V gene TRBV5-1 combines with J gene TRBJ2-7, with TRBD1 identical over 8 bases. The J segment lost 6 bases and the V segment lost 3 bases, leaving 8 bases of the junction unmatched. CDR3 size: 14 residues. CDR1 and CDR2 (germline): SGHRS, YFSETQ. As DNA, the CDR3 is TGCGCCAGCAGCTCAGGGACAGGCATCGCCGAGCAGTACTTC. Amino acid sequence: CASSSGTGIAEQYF.

CDR3 protein: CASSSRPFAGELFF. CDR3 bases: TGTGCCAGCAGTTCAAGACCTTTCGCCGGGGAGCTGTTTTTT. The chain uses TRBV27 and TRBJ2-2; D unresolved. The CDR3 spans 14 residues. Per germline, CDR1 MNHEY and CDR2 SMNVEV (reference sequence). Trimming cost V 4 bases and J 6 bases, with 12 bases left between them.

The CDR3 bases are TGCGCCAGCAGCTCGCGACTTACAGCCCAAGAGACCCAGTACTTC. Encoded protein: CASSSRLTAQETQYF. The chain joins TRBV5-1 to TRBJ2-5; D gene unclear. Germline assignment: CDR1 SGHRS and CDR2 YFSETQ. This CDR3 contains 15 residues. V was shortened by 3 bases and J by 1 base, with 13 bases between the two germline ends. Full variable domain (outside the CDR3, taken from reference TRBV5-1 and TRBJ2-5): KAGVTQTPRYLIKTRGQQVTLSCSPISGHRSVSWYQQTPGQGLQFLFEYFSETQRNKGNFPGRFSGRQFSNSRSEMNVSTLELGDSALYLCASSSRLTAQETQYFGPGTRLLVL.

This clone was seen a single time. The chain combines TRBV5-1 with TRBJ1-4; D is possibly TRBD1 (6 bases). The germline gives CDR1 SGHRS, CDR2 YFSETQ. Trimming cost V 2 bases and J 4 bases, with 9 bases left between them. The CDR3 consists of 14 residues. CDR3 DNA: TGCGCCAGCAGCTTAGGACAGAATAATGAAAAACTGTTTTTT. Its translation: CASSLGQNNEKLFF.

The CDR3 loop reads CASSDEAGAGYGYTF. The DNA of the CDR3 is TGTGCCAGCAGTGACGAGGCAGGGGCAGGCTATGGCTACACCTTC. This chain uses TRBV6-4 with TRBJ1-2; D possibly corresponds to TRBD1 (6 bases). The CDR3 is made up of 15 amino acids. The V end lost 2 bases, the J end lost 4 bases, and 14 bases lay between the germline ends. Germline V gene lookup returns CDR1 MRHNA and CDR2 SNTAGT.

CDR3 sequence: CASSVETGASYEQYF. Written as DNA, the CDR3 is TGTGCCAGCAGCGTTGAAACAGGCGCGTCCTACGAGCAGTACTTC. The J gene is TRBJ2-7, the V gene TRBV9; a weak D match, TRBD1 (5 bases). The CDR3 is 15 amino acids. From germline, CDR1 is SGDLS and CDR2 YYNGEE. The V end was cut by 2 bases, the J end by 1 base, with 13 bases between.

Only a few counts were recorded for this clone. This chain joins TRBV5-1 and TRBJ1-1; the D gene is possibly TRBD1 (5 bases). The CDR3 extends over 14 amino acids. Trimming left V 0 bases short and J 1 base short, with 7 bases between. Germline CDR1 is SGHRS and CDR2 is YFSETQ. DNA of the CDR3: TGCGCCAGCAGCTTGGGCAGGGAGAACACTGAAGCTTTCTTT. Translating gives CASSLGRENTEAFF.

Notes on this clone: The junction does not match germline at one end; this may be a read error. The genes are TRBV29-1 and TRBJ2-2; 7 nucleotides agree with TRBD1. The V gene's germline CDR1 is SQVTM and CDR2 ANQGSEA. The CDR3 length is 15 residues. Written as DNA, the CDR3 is TGCAGCGTGGTGACAGGGTTAACGAACACCGGGGAGTTGTTTTTT. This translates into CSVVTGLTNTGELFF.

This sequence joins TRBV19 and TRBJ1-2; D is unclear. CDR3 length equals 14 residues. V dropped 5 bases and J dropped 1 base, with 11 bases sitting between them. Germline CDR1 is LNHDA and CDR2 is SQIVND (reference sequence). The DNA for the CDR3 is TGTGCCAGTAGTCCCTCCGGGGTTAACTATGGCTACACCTTC. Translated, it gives CASSPSGVNYGYTF.

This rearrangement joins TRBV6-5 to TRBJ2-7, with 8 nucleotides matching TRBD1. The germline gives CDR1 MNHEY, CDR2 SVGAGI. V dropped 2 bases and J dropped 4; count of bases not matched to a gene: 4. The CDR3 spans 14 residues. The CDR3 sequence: CASSYAWTGYEQYF. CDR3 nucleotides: TGTGCCAGCAGTTACGCCTGGACAGGGTACGAGCAGTACTTC.

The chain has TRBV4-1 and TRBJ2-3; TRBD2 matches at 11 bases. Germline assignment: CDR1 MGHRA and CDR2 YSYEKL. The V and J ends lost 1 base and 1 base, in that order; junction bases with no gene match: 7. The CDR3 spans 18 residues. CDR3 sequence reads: CASSQVLAGVWGTDTQYF. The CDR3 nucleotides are TGCGCCAGCAGCCAAGTACTAGCGGGAGTATGGGGCACAGATACGCAGTATTTT.